Below are 31 T cell receptor beta chains sequenced from a single sample in a study of blood T cell repertoires in COVID-19. Data came from immunoSEQ multiplex PCR; TCRdb stores just in-frame clones and leaves some out. The table records about 320,000 clones, around 86% of them present only once. Sequenced: PBMCs or T cells enriched from blood (not recorded which). The receptors were sampled from a man aged 60 to 75 who had recovered from COVID-19.

This chain links TRBV19 with TRBJ2-7; 13 nucleotides align to TRBD2. Germline V CDR1 and CDR2: LNHDA, SQIVND (reference sequence). V trimming: 5 bases; J trimming: 7 bases; junction bases outside the gene matches: 8. This CDR3 contains 15 residues. The CDR3 is CASSYGTSGMREQYF. CDR3 DNA: TGTGCCAGTAGTTACGGGACTAGCGGGATGAGAGAGCAGTACTTC.

This clone showed up just once. The rearrangement joins TRBV5-1 to TRBJ2-5; TRBD2 matches 8 bases. This CDR3 has 14 residues. Trimming took 3 bases from V and 1 from J; bases not matched to a gene: 2. Looked up from germline, CDR1 is SGHRS and CDR2 is YFSETQ. CDR3 in DNA: TGCGCCAGCAGCTATAGCGGGACCCAAGAGACCCAGTACTTC. Protein product: CASSYSGTQETQYF.

This clone was seen once. The DNA for the CDR3 is TGTGCCAGCAGCTTGTGGACAGGGCCTCAGCCCCAGCATTTT. It yields the protein CASSLWTGPQPQHF. The chain employs TRBV5-6 and TRBJ1-5; 8 bases map to TRBD1. The junction had 3 bases not matched to a gene; V was cut back by 1 base and J by 6 bases. Germline lookup yields CDR1 SGHDT and CDR2 YYEEEE. CDR3 length: 14 amino acids.

The gene calls are TRBV10-1 and TRBJ1-5, with a weak D call TRBD1 (5 bases). The germline V and J ends were trimmed by 0 bases and 3 bases, with 9 bases remaining between them. The CDR3 contains 15 residues. CDR1 WNHNN and CDR2 SYGVQD come from the germline V gene (reference sequence). As DNA, the CDR3 is TGCGCCAGCAGTGAGTCAGGGGACTACAATCAGCCCCAGCATTTT. The encoded protein is CASSESGDYNQPQHF.

This chain uses TRBV19 with TRBJ2-2, with D tentatively TRBD1 (6 bases). Germline V CDR1 and CDR2: LNHDA, SQIVND (reference sequence). This CDR3 comprises 15 residues. The V end lost 6 bases, the J end lost 1 base, and 12 bases lay between the germline ends. In DNA form, the CDR3 reads TGTGCCAGTAGATCGTTACAGGGGAACACCGGGGAGCTGTTTTTT. Translating gives CASRSLQGNTGELFF. Together with reference TRBV19 and TRBJ2-2, the CDR3 gives the full variable domain: DGGITQSPKYLFRKEGQNVTLSCEQNLNHDAMYWYRQDPGQGLRLIYYSQIVNDFQKGDIAEGYSVSREKKESFPLTVTSAQKNPTAFYLCASRSLQGNTGELFFGEGSRLTVL.

V usage is TRBV19 and J usage is TRBJ2-3, with 7 bases matching TRBD1. The CDR3 is 13 amino acids. V dropped 10 bases and J dropped 3; count of bases not matched to a gene: 7. Germline CDR1 reads LNHDA; CDR2 reads SQIVND (reference sequence). CDR3 sequence: CATQTGPTDTQYF. For the CDR3, the DNA is TGTGCCACTCAGACAGGGCCTACAGATACGCAGTATTTT.

The chain is built from TRBV19 and TRBJ2-1, with 10 bases identical to TRBD2. The trim removed 3 bases at V and 4 bases at J, leaving 3 bases unmatched. CDR1 and CDR2 from the germline V gene are LNHDA and SQIVND (reference sequence). This CDR3 spans 15 amino acids. The CDR3 nucleotides are TGTGCCAGTAGTATGGGACTAGCGCTATACAATGAGCAGTTCTTC. Protein product: CASSMGLALYNEQFF. Looking up the rest from reference TRBV19 and TRBJ2-1 gives the full variable domain: DGGITQSPKYLFRKEGQNVTLSCEQNLNHDAMYWYRQDPGQGLRLIYYSQIVNDFQKGDIAEGYSVSREKKESFPLTVTSAQKNPTAFYLCASSMGLALYNEQFFGPGTRLTVL.

This clone was counted once. The rearrangement uses TRBV7-9 and TRBJ2-2, with D possibly being TRBD1 (6 bases). Trimming stripped 5 bases from V and 5 bases from J, with 12 bases between. The CDR3 has 14 residues. CDR1 and CDR2 (germline): SEHNR, FQNEAQ (reference sequence). CDR3 protein: CASSLRGITGELFF. The CDR3 DNA reads as TGTGCCAGCAGCCTCAGGGGAATAACCGGGGAGCTGTTTTTT.

The V call is TRBV30, the J call TRBJ1-6; TRBD1 agrees at 7 bases. In germline, CDR1 is GTSNPN, CDR2 SVGIG (reference sequence). The CDR3 is made up of 13 amino acids. V shed 2 bases, J shed 10 bases, and the junction held 5 bases outside the gene matches. The CDR3 DNA is TGTGCCTGGAGTCCCCAGGGGGTATCACCCCTCCACTTT. It translates to CAWSPQGVSPLHF.

The chain carries TRBV3-1 (or the pseudogene TRBV3-2) and TRBJ1-2; 8 bases line up with TRBD1. The V segment lost 0 bases and the J segment 7 bases; nucleotides outside the gene matches: 10. The CDR3 length is 16 residues. CDR1 is LGHDT and CDR2 is YNNKEL in the germline V gene (reference sequence). CDR3 nucleotides: TGTGCCAGCAGCCAAGAGGGCGGCAGGGGGCCCACTGGCTACACCTTC. This gives the protein CASSQEGGRGPTGYTF.

Comment on this clone: In the same sample, other DNA sequences code for this CDR3. The CDR3 DNA sequence: TGTGCCAGCAGCCAAGTTAGCTACGAGCAGTACTTC. Protein product: CASSQVSYEQYF. This chain joins TRBV3-1 (or the pseudogene TRBV3-2) and TRBJ2-7; D gene ambiguous. Trimming removed 1 base from V and 3 bases from J, with 4 bases in between. Germline CDR1 and CDR2: LGHDT and YNNKEL (reference sequence). The CDR3 is made up of 12 amino acids.

The chain combines TRBV5-4 with TRBJ1-2; TRBD1 matches at 7 bases. CDR1 and CDR2 from the germline V gene are SGHNT and YYREEE (reference sequence). Trimming cost V 4 bases and J 1 base; bases outside gene matches: 7. The CDR3 has 15 residues. CDR3 in DNA: TGTGCCAGCAGCCCTCAGGGACAGATTAACTATGGCTACACCTTC. It specifies CASSPQGQINYGYTF.

The J gene is TRBJ1-1, the V gene TRBV5-4, with 11 bases aligning to TRBD1. Germline assignment: CDR1 SGHNT and CDR2 YYREEE (reference sequence). The J segment lost 1 base and the V segment lost 4 bases, leaving 3 bases of the junction unmatched. The CDR3 contains 15 residues. The CDR3 DNA sequence: TGTGCCAGCAGCGCTGGGACAGGGGGGAACACTGAAGCTTTCTTT. Encoded protein: CASSAGTGGNTEAFF. The variable domain in full, completed from reference TRBV5-4 and TRBJ1-1, reads ETGVTQSPTHLIKTRGQQVTLRCSSQSGHNTVSWYQQALGQGPQFIFQYYREEENGRGNFPPRFSGLQFPNYSSELNVNALELDDSALYLCASSAGTGGNTEAFFGQGTRLTVV.

This rearrangement joins TRBV28 to TRBJ1-2; TRBD1 agrees at 8 bases. V lost 6 bases and J lost 5; bases outside the gene matches: 14. In germline, CDR1 is MDHEN, CDR2 SYDVKM. The CDR3 is 16 amino acids. The chain's CDR3 is CASSPQGANFEYGYTF. CDR3 coding DNA: TGTGCCAGCAGCCCGCAGGGGGCCAACTTTGAGTATGGCTACACCTTC.

The chain joins TRBV28 to TRBJ2-1; 7 bases are a match to TRBD2. CDR3 size: 17 residues. The germline V gene encodes CDR1 MDHEN and CDR2 SYDVKM. V was clipped by 4 bases and J by 2 bases; unmatched bases: 11. The CDR3 coding sequence is TGTGCCAGCAGTTCGCAAAAAGCGGGGCAAGCCTACAATGAGCAGTTCTTC. Protein product: CASSSQKAGQAYNEQFF.

The chain joins TRBV7-9 to TRBJ1-5, with TRBD1 as a possible D gene (5 bases). The V end lost 1 base, the J end lost 0 bases, and 10 bases lay between the germline ends. The CDR3 runs to 16 residues. Germline V gene lookup returns CDR1 SEHNR and CDR2 FQNEAQ (reference sequence). CDR3 sequence reads: CASSLVTGTSNQPQHF. The CDR3 coding sequence is TGTGCCAGCAGCTTAGTAACAGGCACTAGCAATCAGCCCCAGCATTTT.

The V and J genes are TRBV5-1 and TRBJ2-7; 7 positions agree with TRBD2. Germline-derived CDR1 and CDR2 are SGHRS and YFSETQ. The CDR3 length is 14 residues. V gave up 3 bases and J gave up 2 bases; unmatched junction bases: 5. CDR3 sequence: CASSSGTTAYEQYF. DNA of the CDR3: TGCGCCAGCAGCTCGGGGACTACCGCCTACGAGCAGTACTTC.

The chain couples TRBV5-1 to TRBJ1-4; TRBD1 might be the D (5 bases). This CDR3 region has 14 residues. Per the germline V gene, CDR1 is SGHRS and CDR2 is YFSETQ. Trimming took 5 bases from V and 2 from J, leaving 10 bases between them. Here the CDR3 reads CASRPDSTNEKLFF. CDR3 nucleotides: TGCGCCAGCAGACCCGACAGCACTAATGAAAAACTGTTTTTT.

The chain is built from TRBV18 and TRBJ2-5; D is unclear. Germline V gene data show CDR1 as KGHSH and CDR2 as LQKENI. The CDR3 has 13 amino acids. The V and J ends lost 0 bases and 5 bases respectively, with 7 bases between them. The CDR3 reads CASSPPSVETQYF. The CDR3 DNA follows: TGTGCCAGCTCACCACCGTCAGTGGAGACCCAGTACTTC.

The chain uses TRBV9 and TRBJ2-3; 9 nucleotides line up with TRBD2. The CDR3 has 15 residues. Germline V CDR1 and CDR2: SGDLS, YYNGEE. Unmatched junction bases numbered 4, after V lost 2 bases and J lost 3 bases. CDR3 nucleotides: TGTGCCAGCAGCGTTATAGCGGGAGTAACAGATACGCAGTATTTT. It is translated as CASSVIAGVTDTQYF.

Notes on this clone: At one boundary the junction diverges from the germline segment, which might be a read error. V usage is TRBV18 and J usage is TRBJ1-2; TRBD1 agrees at 10 bases. CDR3 length: 10 residues. Germline CDR1 reads KGHSH; CDR2 reads LQKENI. This CDR3 is CASSPGTGDF. CDR3 in DNA: TGTGCCAGCTCACCCGGGACAGGGGACTTC.

V usage is TRBV7-2 and J usage is TRBJ1-6; TRBD1 matches 8 bases. The CDR3 extends over 15 amino acids. Germline V gene data show CDR1 as SGHTA and CDR2 as FQGNSA. J gave up 6 bases and V 6 bases, and 7 bases lay outside the gene matches. CDR3 nucleotides: TGTGCCAGCAGACGAGACAGGGGTCCTAATTCACCCCTCCACTTT. This encodes CASRRDRGPNSPLHF.

This chain uses TRBV6-2 or TRBV6-3 with TRBJ2-7; D remains unclear. Trimming took off 0 bases at V and 1 base at J, with 7 bases between the two ends. This CDR3 has 14 residues. The germline V gene encodes CDR1 MNHEY and CDR2 SVGEGT. CDR3 in DNA: TGTGCCAGCAGTTACTCGGCCCTTTCCTACGAGCAGTACTTC. This sequence encodes CASSYSALSYEQYF.

J is TRBJ2-7 and V is TRBV4-3; TRBD2 matches 7 bases. Trimming took 1 base from V and 3 from J; bases not matched to a gene: 9. This CDR3 spans 16 amino acids. Germline V gene data show CDR1 as LGHNA and CDR2 as YSLEER. The CDR3 DNA reads TGCGCCAGCAGCCAAGGTTATGCGGGAGAAATCTACGAGCAGTACTTC. Translated: CASSQGYAGEIYEQYF.

This chain links TRBV27 with TRBJ2-1; tentative D call: TRBD1 (6 bases). CDR1 MNHEY and CDR2 SMNVEV come from the germline V gene (reference sequence). There are 15 residues in the CDR3. Trimming removed 4 bases from V and 5 bases from J, with 15 bases in between. CDR3 region: CASSSPDSRDNEQFF. The CDR3 nucleotides are TGTGCCAGCAGTTCCCCGGACAGCCGGGACAATGAGCAGTTCTTC.

The chain recombines TRBV6-2 or TRBV6-3 with TRBJ1-5; TRBD1 might be the D (5 bases). The CDR3 has 17 residues. Per the germline V gene, CDR1 is MNHEY and CDR2 is SVGEGT. V was trimmed by 0 bases and J by 1 base, leaving 13 bases between them. CDR3 loop: CASSYSKGAGSNQPQHF. CDR3 coding DNA: TGTGCCAGCAGTTACTCGAAAGGGGCTGGCAGCAATCAGCCCCAGCATTTT.

The V gene is TRBV5-1, the J gene TRBJ2-5; D might be TRBD2 (6 bases). In germline, CDR1 is SGHRS, CDR2 YFSETQ. The CDR3 is made up of 16 amino acids. V was cut by 2 bases and J by 2 bases, with 16 bases left in between. This CDR3 reads CASSFRETTAQETQYF. The CDR3 DNA follows: TGCGCCAGCAGCTTCCGGGAGACAACGGCGCAAGAGACCCAGTACTTC.

The V and J genes are TRBV5-4 and TRBJ2-7, with TRBD2 as a possible D gene (6 bases). V gave up 6 bases and J gave up 5 bases, with 18 bases separating them. Germline V lookup: CDR1 SGHNT, CDR2 YYREEE (reference sequence). The CDR3 totals 14 residues. Here the CDR3 reads CASTKVGGANEQYF. The CDR3 coding sequence is TGTGCCAGCACCAAGGTCGGGGGAGCCAACGAGCAGTACTTC.

The chain couples TRBV28 to TRBJ2-1; the D gene is possibly TRBD2 (6 bases). The V and J ends lost 7 bases and 9 bases respectively, with 16 bases between them. Germline values: CDR1 MDHEN, CDR2 SYDVKM. The CDR3 contains 13 residues. Here the CDR3 DNA reads TGTGCCAGCAATCGGCCTGGGCGGGGTGAGCAGTTCTTC. Its translation is CASNRPGRGEQFF.

V usage is TRBV5-6 and J usage is TRBJ2-2; TRBD2 is a possible D gene (5 bases). Per germline, CDR1 SGHDT and CDR2 YYEEEE. V lost 1 base and J lost 7, with 8 bases in between. The CDR3 length is 13 residues. CDR3 region: CASSLLAIGELFF. In nucleotides, the CDR3 is TGTGCCAGCAGCTTGCTAGCTATCGGGGAGCTGTTTTTT.

The rearrangement joins TRBV7-2 to TRBJ2-1; 7 bases agree with TRBD1. V shed 4 bases and J 1 base; nucleotides not matched to a gene: 4. Germline CDR1 is SGHTA and CDR2 is FQGNSA. This CDR3 is built from 15 residues. The CDR3: CASSSARGSYNEQFF. The CDR3 bases are TGTGCCAGCAGCTCGGCCAGGGGGTCCTACAATGAGCAGTTCTTC.